This T cell receptor beta chain was observed in a study of CXCR3-negative and CXCR3-positive naive CD8 T cells. The length of the CDR3 is 15 residues. Germline values: CDR1 MDHEN, CDR2 SYDVKM. Overall study findings and caveats: Higher TRB CDR3 hydrophobicity marked CXCR3-positive naive cells relative to CXCR3-negative naive cells.

The study made its TRB cDNA libraries by 5' RACE, adding UMI labels. TCRdb reanalyzed the 5' RACE reads and collapses them to one entry per CDR3 protein, without DNA. The sample table includes about 150,000 distinct CDR3 sequences. With regard to this clonotype: The antigen is not known.

This chain joins TRBV28 and TRBJ1-5; TCRdb lists TRBD1, though no DNA is available to test this call. This TCR was sampled from a human donor in good health. Some clones in this sample may be carry-over from other donors' samples. The sequenced sample consisted of naive CXCR3+ CD8+ T cells from blood. Subset specified: CD45RO-CCR7+CD27+CD95- naive CD8+ T cells expressing CXCR3 (TNR3+). CDR3 protein: CASSPGTGYNQPQHF.